This T cell receptor (beta chain) was recovered during a study of T cell responses to AZD1222 COVID-19 vaccine. Study-wide points: Females outnumbered males among donors, who were mostly white British; clonal diversity was possibly underestimated. Dominant at 160-218 and 743-854, vaccine-associated CD4 TCRs also spanned spike.

With regard to this clone: As yet, its antigen is unknown.

Clones were sequenced by immunoSEQ multiplex PCR, and TCRdb holds only the in-frame ones, with some missing. The table has 210,000 or so clones, about 94% seen once. The sequence was obtained from an adult who received the MenACWY meningococcal vaccine as a control. The starting material was peripheral blood, obtained 28 days after the second dose of the MenACWY control vaccine.

The CDR3 protein is CASSPGYSRDQPQHF. CDR3 coding DNA: TGTGCCAGCTCACCTGGGTACTCTCGGGATCAGCCCCAGCATTTT. The gene calls are TRBV18 and TRBJ1-5; no firm D call. The CDR3 covers 15 residues. CDR1 is KGHSH, CDR2 LQKENI, per germline. The V gene lost 3 bases and the J gene lost 5 bases, with 14 bases spanning the gap. The whole variable domain, remainder taken from reference TRBV18 and TRBJ1-5, is NAGVMQNPRHLVRRRGQEARLRCSPMKGHSHVYWYRQLPEEGLKFMVYLQKENIIDESGMPKERFSAEFPKEGPSILRIQQVVRGDSAAYFCASSPGYSRDQPQHFGDGTRLSIL.